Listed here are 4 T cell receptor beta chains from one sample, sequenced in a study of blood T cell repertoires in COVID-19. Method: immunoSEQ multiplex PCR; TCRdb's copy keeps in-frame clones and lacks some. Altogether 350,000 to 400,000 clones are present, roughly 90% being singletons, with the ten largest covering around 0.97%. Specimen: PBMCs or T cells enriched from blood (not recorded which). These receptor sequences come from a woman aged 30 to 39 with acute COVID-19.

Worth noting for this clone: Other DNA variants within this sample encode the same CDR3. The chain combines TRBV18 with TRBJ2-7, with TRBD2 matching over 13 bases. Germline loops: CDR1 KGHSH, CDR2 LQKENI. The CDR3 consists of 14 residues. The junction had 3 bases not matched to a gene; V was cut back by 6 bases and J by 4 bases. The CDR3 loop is CASSRTSGGYEQYF. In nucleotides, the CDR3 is TGTGCCAGCTCCCGGACTAGCGGGGGATACGAGCAGTACTTC.

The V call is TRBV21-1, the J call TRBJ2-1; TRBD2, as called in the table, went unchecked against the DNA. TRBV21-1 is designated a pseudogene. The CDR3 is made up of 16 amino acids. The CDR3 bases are TGTGCCAGCAGCATTGGCGGGGGGCCCTCCTACAATGAGCAGTTCTTC. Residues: CASSIGGGPSYNEQFF.

CDR3 residues: CASSEFLTDTQYF. DNA for the CDR3: TGTGCCAGCAGTGAATTTCTCACAGATACGCAGTATTTT. This chain links TRBV25-1 with TRBJ2-3; no definite D call. The CDR3 extends over 13 amino acids. Trimming stripped 1 base from V and 2 bases from J, with 4 bases between. Per germline, CDR1 MGHDK and CDR2 SYGVNS. Looking up the rest from reference TRBV25-1 and TRBJ2-3 gives the full variable domain: EADIYQTPRYLVIGTGKKITLECSQTMGHDKMYWYQQDPGMELHLIHYSYGVNSTEKGDLSSESTVSRIRTEHFPLTLESARPSHTSQYLCASSEFLTDTQYFGPGTRLTVL.

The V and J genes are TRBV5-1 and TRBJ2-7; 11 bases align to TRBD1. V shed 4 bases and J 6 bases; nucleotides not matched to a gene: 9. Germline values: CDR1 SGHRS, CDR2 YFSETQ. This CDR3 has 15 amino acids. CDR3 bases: TGCGCCAGCAGCGGGGGACAGGGGGGACTCGGCGAGCAGTACTTC. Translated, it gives CASSGGQGGLGEQYF.